This T cell receptor beta chain appears in the sequencing data of a study of T cell clonotyping in hematopoietic cell transplantation. General study results and limits: At the given depth, recipient repertoires were over 97% de novo clonotypes. Recipient TCR diversity dropped after transplant; expanded clonotypes rose from day 30 to 180.

Clones were read by immunoSEQ multiplex PCR, and TCRdb kept only the in-frame ones, dropping some. The data hold about 76,000 clones, with roughly 95% observed a single time. Time point described: recipient sample about 28 days before transplant, after cytoreduction. Trimming at V came to 3 bases and at J to 4 bases, leaving 4 bases not matched to a gene. The germline V gene has CDR1 SNHLY and CDR2 FYNNEI. The CDR3 extends over 15 amino acids. This clone was seen just once. Its antigen is not identified. The source material was peripheral blood mononuclear cells, sampled before stem cell transplant. The rearrangement uses TRBV2 and TRBJ2-2, with TRBD1 matching over 8 bases. The sequence was obtained from a woman aged 50 to 60 with acute myeloid leukemia. Some clones in this sample may be carry-over from other donors' samples. The CDR3 region has the DNA TGTGCCAGCAGTGACCTGACAGGGGCCACCGGGGAGCTGTTTTTT. It yields the protein CASSDLTGATGELFF.